This entry concerns a single T cell receptor (beta chain). The data derive from a study of CD8 T cells in Susac syndrome. Trimming removed 0 bases at V and 5 bases at J, with 11 bases between. This CDR3 comprises 15 residues. In germline, CDR1 is LGHDT, CDR2 YNNKEL (reference sequence). It was with random hexamers that roughly 0.45 to 1 ug RNA was reverse transcribed. immunoSEQ multiplex PCR amplified TCR beta CDR3 across 54 Vbeta, 13 Jbeta. TCRdb re-called the immunoSEQ multiplex PCR reads through MiXCR, storing one row per CDR3 protein. The sample records some 170,000 distinct CDR3 sequences, around 94% being singletons.

Sequencing was performed on CD4+ T cells from PBMCs. The rearrangement uses TRBV3-1 and TRBJ2-1, with D perhaps matching TRBD2 (6 bases). The clonotype comes from a human donor with Susac syndrome. CDR3 region: CASSQDSASDNEQFF. CDR3 in DNA: TGTGCCAGCAGCCAAGATTCCGCTAGCGACAATGAGCAGTTCTTC.